This T cell receptor (beta chain) originates from a study of graft-versus-host responses after intestinal transplantation (TCRdb year 2021). For context, the study as a whole: Recipients received multivisceral, liver-intestinal, or isolated intestinal transplants. Rather than going through the commercial service, samples from a few later patients were sequenced in-house on an Illumina MiSeq and processed with MiXCR. After intestinal transplantation, graft-versus-host and host-versus-graft alloreactive T cell clones were followed in the graft, circulation and bone marrow using bulk TCR-beta CDR3 sequencing. The cohort enrolled fewer than 25 intestinal transplant recipients including one retransplant, and a few patients lacking pretransplant specimens were excluded. To identify alloreactive clones, pre-transplant mixed lymphocyte reaction products were sequenced and then compared with unstimulated pre-transplant donor and recipient T cells. A peak of at least 4% donor T cells among recipient peripheral blood mononuclear cells was the definition used for donor T cell macrochimerism. Every recipient was given anti-thymocyte globulin induction, then maintenance tacrolimus and steroids for 2 to 4 years.

Beyond this particular receptor, the publication reports: Early after transplant, declines in HvG clones were associated with peak levels of circulating GvH clones. In the allografts of patients with donor T cell macrochimerism, GvH to HvG T cell clonal ratios were high. The relatively low number and heterogeneity of intestinal transplant patients limited the conclusions. GvH clones were found in recipient bone marrow, and some of the GvH clones appeared earlier in ileal mucosa or blood, which is consistent with an intestinal mucosal origin.

The library was made by the immunoSEQ multiplex PCR assay. Adaptive Biotechnologies carried out high-throughput TCR-beta CDR3 sequencing of genomic DNA for most patients. The original pipeline was this. Adaptive's ImmunoSEQ software supplied the TCR sequencing data for 18 patients, while MiXCR and VDJtools were used to process three other patients. CDR3 nucleotide sequences shared between donor and recipient were removed because the origin of such sequences could not be assigned. At least 2-fold expansion over unstimulated cells and a minimum CFSE-low frequency of 0.002% (template counts) or 0.001% (read counts) were required for clones to be classified as alloreactive. Clones were considered mappable if detected in sequenced pre-transplant spleen, lymph node, or MLR CFSE-low populations of the donor or recipient. The cumulative frequency of alloreactive clones was calculated as a percentage of all sequences, weighted by copy number. Not all clones reach the TCRdb copy of this immuneACCESS table, which keeps in-frame sequences only. Checked studies attribute under half of the gap to unresolved V genes and leave the rest unexplained. That table furnishes V, J and clone size, whereas the DNA furnished D and trimming. The sample data list some 13,000 clones, and around four fifths of these were observed just once. Roughly 25% of the sample goes to the ten largest clones.

This clone was seen just once. Its antigen is unknown. There are no base qualities to consult, and no much larger clone falls within one base. The CDR3, cysteine through phenylalanine, is 12 amino acids long. Of all the DNA, just the CDR3 is kept, 36 bases in frame from base 1. Trimming takes 4 bases from V and 4 bases from J, and the germline ends sit 8 bases apart. CDR1 SQVTM and CDR2 ANQGSEA were looked up in the germline V gene. Blood samples were collected up to 4 times in the first month after transplant and then at least monthly when available. This specimen consisted of PBMCs, obtained after intestinal transplantation. The TCR comes from a human patient who received an intestinal transplant, so some T cells may come from the graft donor. The chain is encoded by TRBV29-1 joined to TRBJ1-3, with the D gene call left open. The nucleotide sequence is given as TGCAGCGTTGCAGGTTCCGGAAACACCATATATTTT. This yields the protein CSVAGSGNTIYF.